Shown below are 25 T cell receptor beta chains from a single sample sequenced in a study of beta chain features in type 1 diabetes. Regarding the study as a whole: Researchers report that Type 1 diabetes patients had moderately but significantly shorter TCRB CDR3s across all four CD4+ subsets.

These receptors have no known antigen. All of the isolated RNA was reverse transcribed, so expressed TCRB transcripts were sequenced. TCRdb keeps only in-frame clones here, not all; method: immunoSEQ multiplex PCR. The table shows approximately 270,000 clones, with 14% occurring only once. The specimen was naive CD4+ T cells from blood. The receptors derive from a man between 25 and 39 years old with type 1 diabetes.

Details on this clone: Other nucleotide sequences from this sample produce the same CDR3. CDR3 protein: CASSLGQGFYNEQFF. The CDR3 nucleotides are TGTGCCAGCAGCTTAGGACAGGGGTTTTACAATGAGCAGTTCTTC. This chain connects TRBV7-9 to TRBJ2-1, with 8 bases lining up with TRBD1. The CDR3 consists of 15 residues. Per the germline V gene, CDR1 is SEHNR and CDR2 is FQNEAQ (reference sequence). V was clipped by 1 base and J by 4 bases; unmatched bases: 3.

J is TRBJ1-2 and V is TRBV2; 10 nucleotides match TRBD1. The length of the CDR3 is 14 residues. Germline assignment: CDR1 SNHLY and CDR2 FYNNEI. V lost 3 bases to trimming and J lost 2 bases; unmatched junction nucleotides: 0. CDR3 sequence: CASSETGGNYGYTF. The CDR3 region has the DNA TGTGCCAGCAGTGAGACAGGGGGCAACTATGGCTACACCTTC. The entire variable domain, with the rest obtained from reference TRBV2 and TRBJ1-2, is as follows: EPEVTQTPSHQVTQMGQEVILRCVPISNHLYFYWYRQILGQKVEFLVSFYNNEISEKSEIFDDQFSVERPDGSNFTLKIRSTKLEDSAMYFCASSETGGNYGYTFGSGTRLTVV.

The CDR3 bases are TGCGCCAGCAGCTTGGAACGACCGGGGGGCCCCTACAATGAGCAGTTCTTC. As protein: CASSLERPGGPYNEQFF. This chain uses TRBV5-1 with TRBJ2-1, with a possible D match to TRBD2 (7 bases). V dropped 0 bases and J dropped 2 bases, with 15 bases sitting between them. The CDR3 has 17 amino acids. Looked up from germline, CDR1 is SGHRS and CDR2 is YFSETQ.

This chain joins TRBV7-2 and TRBJ2-1; 11 bases fit TRBD2. Trimming took 8 bases from V and 4 from J; bases not matched to a gene: 7. The CDR3 is 15 amino acids. The germline V gene has CDR1 SGHTA and CDR2 FQGNSA. The CDR3 DNA follows: TGTGCCAGCGGCGTCCTAGCGGGAGGTTACAATGAGCAGTTCTTC. It yields the protein CASGVLAGGYNEQFF.

V gene TRBV29-1 combines with J gene TRBJ2-6, with 9 bases aligning to TRBD1. The V segment lost 2 bases and the J segment 0 bases; nucleotides outside the gene matches: 5. The germline V gene has CDR1 SQVTM and CDR2 ANQGSEA. The CDR3 consists of 17 residues. For the CDR3, the DNA is TGCAGCGTTGAATACGGACAGGGGCTCTCTGGGGCCAACGTCCTGACTTTC. Translated: CSVEYGQGLSGANVLTF.

This clone was seen more than once but under ten times. The rearrangement links TRBV18 to TRBJ2-1; 11 nucleotides line up with TRBD2. Germline V CDR1 and CDR2: KGHSH, LQKENI. V was clipped by 3 bases and J by 3 bases; unmatched bases: 4. This CDR3 spans 16 amino acids. The CDR3 bases are TGTGCCAGCTCACCCGTTACTAGCGGGAGCTACAATGAGCAGTTCTTC. Amino acids: CASSPVTSGSYNEQFF.

The V gene is TRBV19, the J gene TRBJ1-1, with a possible D match to TRBD1 (6 bases). Germline V gene data show CDR1 as LNHDA and CDR2 as SQIVND (reference sequence). CDR3 length: 14 amino acids. Trimming pared 7 bases from V and 10 bases from J, leaving 22 bases between. For the CDR3, the DNA is TGTGCCAGTAAGATTTCGGTTGGGGGGGCCGGAGCTTTCTTT. Encoded protein: CASKISVGGAGAFF.

In its sample, this clone was seen a few times. V is TRBV25-1 and J is TRBJ2-2; D is undetermined. V gave up 6 bases and J gave up 5 bases, with 19 bases separating them. CDR1 and CDR2 from the germline V gene are MGHDK and SYGVNS. The CDR3 runs 16 residues. CDR3 loop: CASSAESIGATGELFF. CDR3 in DNA: TGTGCCAGCAGCGCAGAATCTATAGGAGCGACCGGGGAGCTGTTTTTT.

The J gene is TRBJ2-2, the V gene TRBV15; tentatively, D is TRBD2 (5 bases). CDR3 length: 16 residues. CDR1 and CDR2 from the germline V gene are LNHNV and YYDKDF (reference sequence). V was pared by 3 bases and J by 4 bases, with 15 bases between. The CDR3 is CATSSRGLGITGELFF. CDR3 sequence (DNA): TGTGCCACCAGCAGTCGAGGGTTAGGGATCACCGGGGAGCTGTTTTTT.

This clone has a handful of counts. V usage is TRBV7-8 and J usage is TRBJ2-7; unclear D gene. V lost 1 base and J lost 0, with 7 bases in between. CDR1 is SGHVS, CDR2 FQNEAQ, per germline. The CDR3 length is 14 residues. The CDR3 reads CASSLEPNSYEQYF. CDR3 sequence (DNA): TGTGCCAGCAGCTTAGAGCCCAACTCCTACGAGCAGTACTTC.

Concerning this clone: Other nucleotide sequences in the sample specify the same CDR3. V and J are TRBV2 and TRBJ1-5; D is ambiguous. The germline gives CDR1 SNHLY, CDR2 FYNNEI. There are 14 residues in the CDR3. V lost 4 bases to trimming and J lost 0 bases, with 7 bases between them. CDR3 in amino acids: CASSAGNSNQPQHF. CDR3 DNA: TGTGCCAGCAGTGCGGGTAATAGCAATCAGCCCCAGCATTTT.

The chain uses TRBV7-3 and TRBJ2-6; TRBD1 matches at 7 bases. The CDR3 covers 15 residues. Germline V gene data show CDR1 as SGHTA and CDR2 as FQGTGA. Germline trimming cut 6 bases from V and 2 bases from J; bases unmatched to any gene: 4. The CDR3 coding sequence is TGTGCCAGCAGGTTGCAGGGGGCTGGGGCCAACGTCCTGACTTTC. It codes for CASRLQGAGANVLTF.

This clone was counted a few times. CDR3 nucleotides: TGTGCCAGCAGAGGGGACAGGCGGATTTACGAGCAGTACTTC. Its translation is CASRGDRRIYEQYF. The V and J genes are TRBV6-4 and TRBJ2-7, with 8 bases aligning to TRBD1. J gave up 4 bases and V 6 bases, and 8 bases lay outside the gene matches. The CDR3 length is 14 residues. From germline, CDR1 is MRHNA and CDR2 SNTAGT.

Only a few counts were recorded for this clone. The chain joins TRBV15 to TRBJ2-1; D gene ambiguous. Germline values: CDR1 LNHNV, CDR2 YYDKDF (reference sequence). The CDR3 has 13 amino acids. Trimming took 3 bases from V and 9 from J, leaving 12 bases between them. The chain's CDR3 is CATSRPSSGEQFF. DNA for the CDR3: TGTGCCACCAGCAGGCCCTCCTCCGGTGAGCAGTTCTTC.

The sample holds a few counts of this clone. This sequence joins TRBV7-9 and TRBJ1-1; D is perhaps TRBD1 (5 bases). CDR1 and CDR2 (germline): SEHNR, FQNEAQ (reference sequence). V gave up 10 bases and J gave up 5 bases, with 20 bases separating them. This CDR3 is built from 14 residues. The chain's CDR3 is CATGGVMGGTEAFF. CDR3 sequence (DNA): TGTGCCACGGGAGGGGTGATGGGTGGGACTGAAGCTTTCTTT.

Of note for this clone: Within the sample, other DNA sequences also encode this same CDR3. This rearrangement joins TRBV2 to TRBJ1-5; possible D gene TRBD1, 5 bases. Looked up from germline, CDR1 is SNHLY and CDR2 is FYNNEI. The CDR3 consists of 13 residues. With 6 bases removed from V and 4 bases from J, the gap between germline ends came to 10 bases. CDR3 protein: CASRQESNQPQHF. In DNA form, the CDR3 reads TGTGCCAGCAGACAGGAGTCAAATCAGCCCCAGCATTTT.

This chain joins TRBV7-9 and TRBJ1-4; a possible D gene is TRBD1 (6 bases). The CDR3 extends over 13 amino acids. The V and J ends lost 7 bases and 7 bases respectively, with 13 bases between them. Germline V gene data show CDR1 as SEHNR and CDR2 as FQNEAQ (reference sequence). The CDR3 sequence is CASNGDITEKLFF. Here the CDR3 DNA reads TGTGCCAGCAACGGGGACATTACTGAAAAACTGTTTTTT.

The chain recombines TRBV18 with TRBJ1-1; tentatively, D is TRBD1 (6 bases). In germline, CDR1 is KGHSH, CDR2 LQKENI. The CDR3 spans 14 residues. Trimming took off 5 bases at V and 1 base at J, with 11 bases between the two ends. The CDR3 sequence: CASSATDRNTEAFF. CDR3 sequence (DNA): TGTGCCAGCTCAGCTACGGACAGGAACACTGAAGCTTTCTTT.

The gene calls are TRBV6-5 and TRBJ2-7, with 9 bases identical to TRBD1. The length of the CDR3 is 15 residues. Germline lookup yields CDR1 MNHEY and CDR2 SVGAGI. V trimming: 1 base; J trimming: 3 bases; junction bases outside the gene matches: 4. CDR3 region: CASSYWTGVSYEQYF. The CDR3 region has the DNA TGTGCCAGCAGTTACTGGACAGGGGTTAGCTACGAGCAGTACTTC.

This clone was counted only a few times. V and J are TRBV11-2 and TRBJ2-1; 10 bases fit TRBD1. This CDR3 has 15 amino acids. V gave up 3 bases and J gave up 8 bases; unmatched junction bases: 7. Germline V CDR1 and CDR2: SGHAT, FQNNGV. CDR3 nucleotides: TGTGCCAGCAGCTTCGCGGGACAGGGGTTCTATGAGCAGTTCTTC. This sequence encodes CASSFAGQGFYEQFF.

This clone was observed a few times. The V and J genes are TRBV5-1 and TRBJ2-5; weak D call: TRBD2 (5 bases). The germline V gene encodes CDR1 SGHRS and CDR2 YFSETQ. The ends were cut back, 2 bases at V and 3 bases at J, with 11 bases in the middle. The CDR3 is 14 residues long. In DNA, the CDR3 is TGCGCCAGCAGCTTTAGCGTTTCGGAAGAGACCCAGTACTTC. It yields the protein CASSFSVSEETQYF.

CDR3 bases: TGCGCCAGCAGCCAAGATTATGGCAGGAACTACGAGCAGTACTTC. Translated, it gives CASSQDYGRNYEQYF. The chain is built from TRBV4-3 and TRBJ2-7; D gene uncertain. The V and J ends lost 0 bases and 3 bases respectively, with 12 bases between them. There are 15 residues in the CDR3. Germline V gene lookup returns CDR1 LGHNA and CDR2 YSLEER.

The chain combines TRBV29-1 with TRBJ2-1; tentatively, D is TRBD2 (5 bases). Per the germline V gene, CDR1 is SQVTM and CDR2 is ANQGSEA. This CDR3 comprises 11 residues. The CDR3 spells CSTRPGNEQFF. The CDR3 DNA follows: TGCAGTACTAGGCCGGGCAATGAGCAGTTCTTC.

This clone was seen only a few times. This chain links TRBV5-5 with TRBJ1-4; weak D call: TRBD1 (5 bases). CDR3 length: 15 residues. V was pared by 1 base and J by 8 bases, with 15 bases between. Looked up from germline, CDR1 is SGHKS and CDR2 is YYEKEE (reference sequence). The CDR3 sequence is CASSLRWGLVEKLFF. CDR3 DNA: TGTGCCAGCAGCTTGCGCTGGGGCCTGGTCGAAAAACTGTTTTTT. The whole variable domain, remainder taken from reference TRBV5-5 and TRBJ1-4, is DAGVTQSPTHLIKTRGQQVTLRCSPISGHKSVSWYQQVLGQGPQFIFQYYEKEERGRGNFPDRFSARQFPNYSSELNVNALLLGDSALYLCASSLRWGLVEKLFFGSGTQLSVL.

The chain is built from TRBV30 and TRBJ2-3; 8 bases agree with TRBD1. Losses at the gene ends were 7 bases for V and 2 bases for J; bases not matched to a gene: 14. The CDR3 is 16 amino acids. Per germline, CDR1 GTSNPN and CDR2 SVGIG (reference sequence). CDR3 in amino acids: CASKTGAAIYTDTQYF. For the CDR3, the DNA is TGTGCCTCGAAGACAGGGGCCGCTATCTACACAGATACGCAGTATTTT. Variable domain in full (rest from reference TRBV30 and TRBJ2-3): SQTIHQWPATLVQPVGSPLSLECTVEGTSNPNLYWYRQAAGRGLQLLFYSVGIGQISSEVPQNLSASRPQDRQFILSSKKLLLSDSGFYLCASKTGAAIYTDTQYFGPGTRLTVL.